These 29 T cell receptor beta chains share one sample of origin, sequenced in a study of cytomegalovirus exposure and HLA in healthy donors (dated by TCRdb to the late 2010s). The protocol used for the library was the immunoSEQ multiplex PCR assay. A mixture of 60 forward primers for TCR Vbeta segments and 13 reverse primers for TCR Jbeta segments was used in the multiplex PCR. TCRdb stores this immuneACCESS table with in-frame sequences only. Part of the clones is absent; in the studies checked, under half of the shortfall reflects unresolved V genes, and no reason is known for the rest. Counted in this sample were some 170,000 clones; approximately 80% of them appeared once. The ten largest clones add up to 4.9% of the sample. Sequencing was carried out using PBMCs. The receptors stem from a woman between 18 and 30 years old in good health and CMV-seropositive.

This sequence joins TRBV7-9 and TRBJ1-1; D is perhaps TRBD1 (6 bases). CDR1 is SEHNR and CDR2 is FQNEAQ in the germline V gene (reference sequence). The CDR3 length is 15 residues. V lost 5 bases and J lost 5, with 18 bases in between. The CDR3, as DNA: TGTGCCAGCAGCAGGGGGTCGACAAGAAATACTGAAGCTTTCTTT. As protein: CASSRGSTRNTEAFF.

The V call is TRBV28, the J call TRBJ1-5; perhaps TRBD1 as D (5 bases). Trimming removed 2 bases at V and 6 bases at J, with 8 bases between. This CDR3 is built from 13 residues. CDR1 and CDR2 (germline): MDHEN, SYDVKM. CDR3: CASSLERGQPQHF. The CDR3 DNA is TGTGCCAGCAGTTTAGAAAGGGGTCAGCCCCAGCATTTT.

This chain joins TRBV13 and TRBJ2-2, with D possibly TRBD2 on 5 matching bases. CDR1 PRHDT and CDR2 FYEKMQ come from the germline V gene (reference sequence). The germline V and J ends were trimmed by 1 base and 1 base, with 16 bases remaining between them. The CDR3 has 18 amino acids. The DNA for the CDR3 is TGTGCCAGCAGCTTAGTAGCGATTCTGGGCGGGAACACCGGGGAGCTGTTTTTT. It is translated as CASSLVAILGGNTGELFF.

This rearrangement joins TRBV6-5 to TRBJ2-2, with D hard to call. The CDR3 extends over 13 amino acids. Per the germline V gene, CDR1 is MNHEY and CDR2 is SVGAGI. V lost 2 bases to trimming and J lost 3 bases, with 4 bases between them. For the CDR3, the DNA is TGTGCCAGCAGTTACCGGGACACCGGGGAGCTGTTTTTT. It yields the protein CASSYRDTGELFF.

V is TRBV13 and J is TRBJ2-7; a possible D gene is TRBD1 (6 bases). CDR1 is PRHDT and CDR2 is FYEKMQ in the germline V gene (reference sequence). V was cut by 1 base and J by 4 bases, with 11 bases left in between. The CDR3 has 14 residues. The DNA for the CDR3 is TGTGCCAGCAGCTTAGCTGACAGGAATTACGAGCAGTACTTC. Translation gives CASSLADRNYEQYF.

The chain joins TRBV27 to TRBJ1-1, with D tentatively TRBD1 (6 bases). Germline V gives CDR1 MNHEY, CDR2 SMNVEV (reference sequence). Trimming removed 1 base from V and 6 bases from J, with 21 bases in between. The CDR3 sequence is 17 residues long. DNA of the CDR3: TGTGCCAGCAGTTTATTCGGTTGGGGGCAGGGGCCCGCTGAAGCTTTCTTT. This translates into CASSLFGWGQGPAEAFF.

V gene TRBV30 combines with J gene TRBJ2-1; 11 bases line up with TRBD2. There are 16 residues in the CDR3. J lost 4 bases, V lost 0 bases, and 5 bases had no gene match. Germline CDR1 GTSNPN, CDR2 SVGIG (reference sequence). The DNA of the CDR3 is TGTGCCTGGAGTGTAGGGGTAGCGGGGGGGTACAATGAGCAGTTCTTC. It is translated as CAWSVGVAGGYNEQFF.

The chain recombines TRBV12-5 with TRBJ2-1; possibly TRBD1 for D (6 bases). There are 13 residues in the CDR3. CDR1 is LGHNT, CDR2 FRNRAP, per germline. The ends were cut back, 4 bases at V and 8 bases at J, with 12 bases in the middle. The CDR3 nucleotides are TGTGCTAGTGGTTATCTGGGGGCCGATGAGCAGTTCTTC. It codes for CASGYLGADEQFF.

This chain's CDR3 is CASSPGTGEEKLFF. CDR3 DNA: TGTGCCAGCAGCCCCGGGACAGGCGAGGAAAAACTGTTTTTT. The V and J genes are TRBV5-5 and TRBJ1-4, with TRBD1 matching 8 bases. The J segment lost 8 bases and the V segment lost 4 bases, leaving 7 bases of the junction unmatched. Germline values: CDR1 SGHKS, CDR2 YYEKEE (reference sequence). The CDR3 is 14 residues long.

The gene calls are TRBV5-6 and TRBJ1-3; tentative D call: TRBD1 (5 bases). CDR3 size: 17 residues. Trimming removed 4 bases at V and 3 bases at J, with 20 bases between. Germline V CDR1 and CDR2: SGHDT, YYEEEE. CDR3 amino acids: CASSPIARGSVGNTIYF. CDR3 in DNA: TGTGCCAGCAGCCCGATAGCTCGGGGGTCGGTTGGAAACACCATATATTTT.

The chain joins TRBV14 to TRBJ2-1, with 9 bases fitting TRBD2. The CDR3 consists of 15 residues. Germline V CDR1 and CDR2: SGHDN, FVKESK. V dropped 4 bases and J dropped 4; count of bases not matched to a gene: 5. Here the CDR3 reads CASSPRLAAYNEQFF. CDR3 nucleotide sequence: TGTGCCAGCAGCCCCCGACTAGCGGCGTACAATGAGCAGTTCTTC.

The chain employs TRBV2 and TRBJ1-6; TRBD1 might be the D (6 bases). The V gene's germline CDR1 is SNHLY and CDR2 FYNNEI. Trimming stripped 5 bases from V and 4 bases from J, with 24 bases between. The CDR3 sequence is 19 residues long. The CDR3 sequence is CASSPPGHFRERYNSPLHF. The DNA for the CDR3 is TGTGCCAGCAGTCCGCCGGGACACTTTAGGGAAAGGTATAATTCACCCCTCCACTTT. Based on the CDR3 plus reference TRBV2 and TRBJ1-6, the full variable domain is EPEVTQTPSHQVTQMGQEVILRCVPISNHLYFYWYRQILGQKVEFLVSFYNNEISEKSEIFDDQFSVERPDGSNFTLKIRSTKLEDSAMYFCASSPPGHFRERYNSPLHFGNGTRLTVT.

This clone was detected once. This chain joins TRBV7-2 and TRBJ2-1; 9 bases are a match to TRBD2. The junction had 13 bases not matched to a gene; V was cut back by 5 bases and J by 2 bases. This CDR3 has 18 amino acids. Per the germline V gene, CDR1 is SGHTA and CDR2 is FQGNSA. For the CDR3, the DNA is TGTGCCAGCAGCCTCATCGGGAGTAGCGGGGGCCCCTACAATGAGCAGTTCTTC. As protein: CASSLIGSSGGPYNEQFF.

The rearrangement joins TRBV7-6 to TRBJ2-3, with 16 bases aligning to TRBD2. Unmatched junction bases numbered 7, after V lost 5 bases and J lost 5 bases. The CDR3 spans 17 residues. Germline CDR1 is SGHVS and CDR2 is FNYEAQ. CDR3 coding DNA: TGTGCCAGCAGCCCGGGACTAGCGGGGGGGCGGCGAGATACGCAGTATTTT. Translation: CASSPGLAGGRRDTQYF.

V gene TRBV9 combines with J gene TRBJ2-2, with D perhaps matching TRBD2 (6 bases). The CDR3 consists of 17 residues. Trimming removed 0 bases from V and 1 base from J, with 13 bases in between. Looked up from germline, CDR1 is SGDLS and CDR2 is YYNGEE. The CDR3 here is CASSVGLTGVNTGELFF. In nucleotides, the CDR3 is TGTGCCAGCAGCGTAGGGCTCACGGGGGTGAACACCGGGGAGCTGTTTTTT.

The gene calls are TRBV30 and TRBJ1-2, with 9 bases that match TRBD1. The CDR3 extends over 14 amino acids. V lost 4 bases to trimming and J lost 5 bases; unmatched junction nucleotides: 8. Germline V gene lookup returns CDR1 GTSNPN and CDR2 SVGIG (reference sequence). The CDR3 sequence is CAWTPGQGIYGYTF. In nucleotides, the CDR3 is TGTGCCTGGACCCCCGGACAGGGGATTTATGGCTACACCTTC.

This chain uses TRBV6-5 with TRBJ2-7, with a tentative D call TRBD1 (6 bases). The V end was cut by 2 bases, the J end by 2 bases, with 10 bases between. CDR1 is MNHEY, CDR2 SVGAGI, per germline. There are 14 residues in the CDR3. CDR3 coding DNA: TGTGCCAGCAGTTACACGACAGGAGCCTACGAGCAGTACTTC. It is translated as CASSYTTGAYEQYF.

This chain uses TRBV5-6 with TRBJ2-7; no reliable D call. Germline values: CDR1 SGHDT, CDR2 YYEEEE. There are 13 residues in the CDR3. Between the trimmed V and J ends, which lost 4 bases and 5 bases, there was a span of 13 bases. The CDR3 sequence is CASSQALRHEQYF. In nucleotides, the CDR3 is TGTGCCAGCAGCCAGGCCCTAAGACACGAGCAGTACTTC.

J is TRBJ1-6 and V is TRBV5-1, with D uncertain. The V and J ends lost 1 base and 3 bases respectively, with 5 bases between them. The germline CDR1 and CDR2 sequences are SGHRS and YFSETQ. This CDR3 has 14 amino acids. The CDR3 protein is CASSLTVYNSPLHF. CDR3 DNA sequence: TGCGCCAGCAGCTTGACAGTCTATAATTCACCCCTCCACTTT.

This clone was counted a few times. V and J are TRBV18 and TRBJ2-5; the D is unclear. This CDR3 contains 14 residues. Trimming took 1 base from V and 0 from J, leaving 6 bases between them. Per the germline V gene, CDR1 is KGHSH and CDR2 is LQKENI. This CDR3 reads CASSPLDYQETQYF. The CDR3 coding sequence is TGTGCCAGCTCACCACTAGACTACCAAGAGACCCAGTACTTC.

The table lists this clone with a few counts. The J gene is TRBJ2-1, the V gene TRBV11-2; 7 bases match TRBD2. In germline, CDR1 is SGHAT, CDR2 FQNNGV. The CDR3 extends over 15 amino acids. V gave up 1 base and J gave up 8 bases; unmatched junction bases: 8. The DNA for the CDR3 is TGTGCCAGCAGCTTAGGGACGGGGGGAACGGATGAGCAGTTCTTC. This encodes CASSLGTGGTDEQFF.

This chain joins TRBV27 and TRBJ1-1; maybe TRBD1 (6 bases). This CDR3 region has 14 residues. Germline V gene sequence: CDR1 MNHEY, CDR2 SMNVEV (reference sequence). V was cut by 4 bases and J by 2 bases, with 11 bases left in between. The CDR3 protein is CASSWTDSNTEAFF. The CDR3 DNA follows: TGTGCCAGCAGTTGGACAGACTCCAACACTGAAGCTTTCTTT.

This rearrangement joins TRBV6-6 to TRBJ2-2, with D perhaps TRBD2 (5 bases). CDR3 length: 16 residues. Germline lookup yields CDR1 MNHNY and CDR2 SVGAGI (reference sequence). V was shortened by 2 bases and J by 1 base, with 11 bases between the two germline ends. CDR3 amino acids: CASSYVGGKNTGELFF. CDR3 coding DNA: TGTGCCAGCAGTTACGTAGGAGGAAAGAACACCGGGGAGCTGTTTTTT.

CDR3 residues: CASSLRSSGANVLTF. CDR3 nucleotide sequence: TGTGCCAGCAGTCTCAGAAGCTCTGGGGCCAACGTCCTGACTTTC. The V and J genes are TRBV2 and TRBJ2-6; D is unresolved. The germline CDR1 and CDR2 sequences are SNHLY and FYNNEI. V lost 5 bases to trimming and J lost 0 bases, with 8 bases between them. This CDR3 is 15 amino acids long. The entire variable domain, with the rest obtained from reference TRBV2 and TRBJ2-6, is as follows: EPEVTQTPSHQVTQMGQEVILRCVPISNHLYFYWYRQILGQKVEFLVSFYNNEISEKSEIFDDQFSVERPDGSNFTLKIRSTKLEDSAMYFCASSLRSSGANVLTFGAGSRLTVL.

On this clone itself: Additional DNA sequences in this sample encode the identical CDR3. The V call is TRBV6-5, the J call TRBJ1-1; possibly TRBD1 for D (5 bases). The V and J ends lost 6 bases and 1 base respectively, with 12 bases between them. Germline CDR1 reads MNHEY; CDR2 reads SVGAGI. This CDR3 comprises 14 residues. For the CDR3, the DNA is TGTGCCAGCAGACGGCAGGGAGGGAACACTGAAGCTTTCTTT. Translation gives CASRRQGGNTEAFF.

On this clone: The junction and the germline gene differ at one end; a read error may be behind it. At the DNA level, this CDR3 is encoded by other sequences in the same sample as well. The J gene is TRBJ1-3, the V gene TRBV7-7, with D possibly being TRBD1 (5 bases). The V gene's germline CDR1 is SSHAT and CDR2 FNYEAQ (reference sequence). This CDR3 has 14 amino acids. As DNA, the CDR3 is TGTGCTAGCAGTCAGGGAATCTCTGGAAACACCATATATTTT. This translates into CASSQGISGNTIYF.

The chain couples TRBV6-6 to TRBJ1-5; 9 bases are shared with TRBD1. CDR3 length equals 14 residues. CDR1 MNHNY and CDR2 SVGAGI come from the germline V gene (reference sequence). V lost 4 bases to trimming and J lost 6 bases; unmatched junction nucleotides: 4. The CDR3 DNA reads TGTGCCAGCAGTTGGACAGGGGTTCGTCAGCCCCAGCATTTT. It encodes CASSWTGVRQPQHF.

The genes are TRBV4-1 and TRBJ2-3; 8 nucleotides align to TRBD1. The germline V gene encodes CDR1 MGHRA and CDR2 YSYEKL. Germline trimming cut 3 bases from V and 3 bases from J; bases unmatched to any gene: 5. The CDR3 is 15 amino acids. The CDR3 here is CASSQQGARTDTQYF. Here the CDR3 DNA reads TGCGCCAGCAGCCAGCAGGGGGCTCGGACAGATACGCAGTATTTT.

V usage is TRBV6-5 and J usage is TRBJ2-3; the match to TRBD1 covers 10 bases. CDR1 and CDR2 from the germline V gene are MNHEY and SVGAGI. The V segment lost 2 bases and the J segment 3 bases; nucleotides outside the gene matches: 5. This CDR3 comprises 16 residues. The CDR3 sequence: CASSYGQGGSTDTQYF. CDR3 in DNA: TGTGCCAGCAGTTACGGACAGGGGGGTTCGACAGATACGCAGTATTTT.